This T cell receptor beta chain originates from a study of cytomegalovirus exposure and HLA in healthy donors. Study-wide results and limits: Later genetic work tied a missense DCLRE1C variant to beta-chain V and J trimming. Productive status was seen about 90% or about 30% of the time for most TCR beta V segments in an earlier analysis.

Germline V gives CDR1 ENHRY, CDR2 SYGVKD. This CDR3 contains 12 residues. Trimming removed 6 bases at V and 6 bases at J, with 11 bases between. Concerning this clone itself: What it recognizes is unknown.

The PCR ran on 60 Vbeta and 13 Jbeta primers. Here immunoSEQ multiplex PCR was the method, and the copy in TCRdb shows in-frame clones only, minus some. The sample holds about 160,000 clones, roughly 80% seen once. V and J are TRBV10-3 and TRBJ1-1, with D unresolved. This clonotype was obtained from a man aged 18 to 29 in good health and CMV-seronegative. The sample taken for sequencing was PBMCs. The CDR3: CAISGIMAEAFF. CDR3 in DNA: TGTGCCATCAGCGGGATTATGGCTGAAGCTTTCTTT.